The subject of this entry is one T cell receptor (beta chain). The data were obtained in a study of blood T cell repertoires in COVID-19. For the study at large: Sources were T cells, B-cell-depleted T cells, or PBMCs; the material itself was cDNA or gDNA.

As originally analysed: Amplified reference gene primers provided the basis for estimating nucleated cell counts. Produced via immunoSEQ multiplex PCR; TCRdb's table is partial and in-frame only. That table furnishes V, J and clone size, whereas the DNA furnished D and trimming. Of around 70,000 clones listed, approximately 81% are singletons. The CDR3 runs to 12 residues. Germline CDR1 and CDR2: MDHEN and SYDVKM. V lost 6 bases, J lost 4 bases, and 10 bases lay in between. The rearrangement links TRBV28 to TRBJ2-7; D remains unclear. The sample comprised peripheral blood. This sequence was found in a woman aged 55-69 years with acute or convalescent COVID-19. CDR3: CASSRRSYEQYF. CDR3 sequence (DNA): TGTGCCAGCAGCCGCCGGAGTTACGAGCAGTACTTC.